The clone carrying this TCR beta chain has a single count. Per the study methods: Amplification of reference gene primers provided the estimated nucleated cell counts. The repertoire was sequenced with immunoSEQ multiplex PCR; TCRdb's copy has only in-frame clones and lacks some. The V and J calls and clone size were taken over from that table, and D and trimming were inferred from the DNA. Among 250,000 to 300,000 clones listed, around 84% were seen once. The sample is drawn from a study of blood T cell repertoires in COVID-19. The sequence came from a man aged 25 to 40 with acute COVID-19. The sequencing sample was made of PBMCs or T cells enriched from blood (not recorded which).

CDR3 sequence reads: CASSDGAASSGANVLTF. As DNA, the CDR3 is TGTGCCAGCAGTGACGGGGCTGCATCTTCTGGGGCCAACGTCCTGACTTTC. The rearrangement uses TRBV6-4 and TRBJ2-6, with TRBD1 as a possible D gene (5 bases). This CDR3 spans 17 amino acids. The germline CDR1 and CDR2 sequences are MRHNA and SNTAGT. The germline V and J ends were trimmed by 2 bases and 1 base, with 12 bases remaining between them.